This is a list of T cell receptor beta chains from one sample in a study of PD-L1 blockade in urothelial cancer. TCRdb's copy holds only in-frame clones and misses some; the assay was immunoSEQ multiplex PCR. The sample has around 87,000 clones, over 65% seen once. The sequencing used PBMCs, collected around atezolizumab (anti-PD-L1) treatment. Every receptor here comes from a man between 65 and 85 years old with urothelial cancer. CDR3s include the opening cysteine and the closing phenylalanine or tryptophan. Fields, in order: clone size, J gene, V gene, CDR3 protein. Size tells how often a clone was seen (once, few, many) or the class of an expanded clone, and some rows leave it out.

>.|TRBJ1-3|TRBV9
CASSVGGRSSGNTIYF
>.|TRBJ2-7|TRBV7-2
CASSLEGLAPPYEQYF
>.|TRBJ2-5|TRBV19
CASSIGVSGGQETQYF
>.|TRBJ2-7|TRBV4-3
CASSPRTSAEQYF
>.|TRBJ2-2|TRBV9
CASGGGFANTGELFF
>few|TRBJ1-2|TRBV5-6
CASSSMDRNYGYTF
>.|TRBJ2-5|TRBV4-1
CASSQDPEQETQYF
>.|TRBJ2-3|TRBV5-4
CASSLAVGGGRDTQYF
>.|TRBJ1-1|TRBV13
CASRGGNAEAFF
>.|TRBJ2-1|TRBV6-6
CASSYGGTGGEQFF
>once|TRBJ2-3|TRBV5-5
CASSFIGQGAADTQYF
>.|TRBJ2-1|TRBV5-4
CASSFNRVEQFF
>.|TRBJ1-1|TRBV5-6
CASSLTPNTEAFF
>.|TRBJ2-5|TRBV30
CAWSPTGFERKTQYF
>.|TRBJ2-2|TRBV4-1
CASSQATGTNTGELFF
>.|TRBJ2-1|TRBV7-6
CASSLGAGGVEQFF
>.|TRBJ2-7|TRBV9
CASSVAGGNYEQYF
>.|TRBJ1-3|TRBV9
CASSVDRGLTGNTIYF
>.|TRBJ2-6|TRBV7-6
CASSPIQGLHVLTF
>.|TRBJ2-7|TRBV19
CASSLTGGDTDEQYF
>.|TRBJ2-3|TRBV27
CASRGQGGDTQYF
>.|TRBJ2-3|TRBV29-1
CSVVRTRASSTDTQYF
>once|TRBJ2-7|TRBV11-1
CASSYDRGAYEQYF
>.|TRBJ2-1|TRBV6-5
CASSYSGRTGYNEQFF
>once|TRBJ1-1|TRBV7-2
CASSSQTGFLTEAFF
>.|TRBJ1-1|TRBV4-1
CASSQSAGGNTEAFF
>once|TRBJ1-1|TRBV10-3
CAISESGGRPNTEAFF
>.|TRBJ2-1|TRBV4-3
CASSPGTSGRARREQFF
>.|TRBJ2-1|TRBV4-1
CASSQDLGQRRNEQFF
>.|TRBJ2-1|TRBV14
CASSQVWANEQFF
>once|TRBJ2-7|TRBV4-3
CASSQAGLPSYEQYF
>.|TRBJ1-3|TRBV6-5
CASSPDSSGNTIYF
>.|TRBJ1-4|TRBV2
CASSQQGRTNEKLFF
>.|TRBJ2-3|TRBV5-4
CASSLGRATDTQYF
>.|TRBJ1-5|TRBV6-6
CASKGQGRNSNQPQHF
>few|TRBJ2-4|TRBV27
CASSPTGTGQRFRDIQYF
>.|TRBJ2-3|TRBV5-1
CASSLDWSADTQYF
>.|TRBJ2-6|TRBV9
CASSDPGHQTSGANVLTF
>.|TRBJ1-2|TRBV7-2
CASSLAVTGYGYTF
>few|TRBJ1-1|TRBV2
CASRGQGSYAEAFF
>.|TRBJ2-1|TRBV4-3
CASSQDFPLAGGPKYNEQFF
>.|TRBJ1-6|TRBV5-1
CASSLSGLEFLSPLHF
>.|TRBJ2-7|TRBV6-5
CASSYSGQGGEQYF
>.|TRBJ2-1|TRBV14
CASSEGLANEQFF
>.|TRBJ2-2|TRBV5-1
CASSWGTSRAGELFF
>.|TRBJ2-7|TRBV7-2
CASSLGSGGYEQYF